This T cell receptor beta chain is from a study of T-cell memory formation after mild COVID-19. Whole-study findings and limits: Cross-reactive memory apparently joined, as some responding clones appeared in pre-infection memory.

The CDR3 is made up of 12 amino acids. Germline values: CDR1 LGHNA, CDR2 YSLEER. The V end lost 5 bases, the J end lost 7 bases, and 11 bases lay between the germline ends. This clonotype was counted between two and nine times. Its antigen is undetermined. TCR alpha and TCR beta cDNA libraries with sample barcodes and UMIs came from 5'RACE using constant-segment primers. TCRdb re-derived calls from the 5' RACE reads in MiXCR, one entry per CDR3 protein. The repertoire holds roughly 130,000 distinct CDR3 sequences, about 17% seen once, with roughly 5.2% in the top ten. The rearrangement links TRBV4-3 to TRBJ1-2; D is possibly TRBD1 (5 bases). The sample consisted of PBMCs or a T cell subset sorted from them (not recorded which). The sequence was obtained from a man aged 18-30 years who had mild COVID-19 (a few samples of this study predate the infection). Cell type and time point are not known. The CDR3 is CASSSQGAGYTF. CDR3 nucleotide sequence: TGCGCCAGCAGCTCGCAGGGAGCTGGCTACACCTTC.